The following is a T cell receptor beta chain sequence with its context. The CDR3 is 14 amino acids. V lost 1 base, J lost 4 bases, and 3 bases stayed unmatched. Germline CDR1 and CDR2: SGHKS and YYEKEE (reference sequence). Sequenced by immunoSEQ multiplex PCR; TCRdb stores in-frame clones only, minus some. The table has more than 250,000 clones, 83% seen once. This sample is part of a study of blood T cell repertoires in COVID-19. Study-wide context: T cells, B-cell-depleted T cells, or PBMCs provided the cDNA or gDNA that served as material.

Specimen: peripheral blood. The clonotype originates from a man aged 60 to 69 who had recovered from COVID-19. J is TRBJ1-1 and V is TRBV5-5; 8 bases fit TRBD1. The chain's CDR3 is CASSLNRGVTEAFF. The CDR3 nucleotides read TGTGCCAGCAGCTTGAACAGGGGGGTCACTGAAGCTTTCTTT.